These T cell receptor beta chains were read from a single sample in a study of CD8+ T cells in alopecia areata. Repertoires were generated with immunoSEQ multiplex PCR, while TCRdb's copy carries only in-frame clones and drops some. The table shows 150,000 to 250,000 clones, with over 45% occurring only once. The specimen comprised CD4+ T cells sorted from blood, sampled at week 24, from a patient treated with tofacitinib. Every receptor here comes from a human donor with alopecia areata. Both conserved end residues are part of each CDR3. D genes are given only for firm matches. A clone size is listed for some rows: how often the clone was seen (once, few, many), or a class if it is expanded.

>.|few|TRBV27|TRBJ1-2
TGTGCCAGCAGTTTCCGGCCACAGGGTAACTATGGCTACACCTTC
CASSFRPQGNYGYTF
>TRBD1|.|TRBV5-6|TRBJ2-1
TGTGCCAGCAGCTTAACTCCCGGGACAGGGAACAATGATGAGCAGTTCTTC
CASSLTPGTGNNDEQFF
>.|few|TRBV7-2|TRBJ2-2
TGTGCCAGCAGCTTAGCCGCCACCGGGGAGCTGTTTTTT
CASSLAATGELFF
>.|.|TRBV30|TRBJ1-2
TGTGCCTGGAGTGCGGGGGCGCGGAACTATGGCTACACCTTC
CAWSAGARNYGYTF
>.|.|TRBV7-9|TRBJ2-3
TGTGCCAGCAGCTTAGATGGTACAGATACGCAGTATTTT
CASSLDGTDTQYF
>.|.|TRBV7-2|TRBJ1-6
TGTGCCAGCAGCTACTCAGGTGATTCACCCCTCCACTTT
CASSYSGDSPLHF
>TRBD1|.|TRBV5-1|TRBJ2-5
TGCGCCAGCAGCTTGGCCGGACAGGGCTTGGAGACCCAGTACTTC
CASSLAGQGLETQYF
>.|.|TRBV30|TRBJ2-2
TGTGCCTGGAGTGCGTTGAGTACCGGGGAGCTGTTTTTT
CAWSALSTGELFF
>TRBD1|few|TRBV29-1|TRBJ2-2
TGCAGCGCTGGGACAGGGGTCAACACCGGGGAGCTGTTTTTT
CSAGTGVNTGELFF
>.|.|TRBV10-2|TRBJ1-2
TGCGCCAGCACTTTGACAGGAGGCTATGGCTACACCTTC
CASTLTGGYGYTF